These T cell receptor beta chains were read from a single sample in a study of OX40 agonist ivuxolimab in advanced cancers. Using immunoSEQ multiplex PCR, the repertoire was profiled, and TCRdb retains in-frame clones only, with some absent. The sample has about 38,000 clones; 82% are singletons. The source was CD4+ or CD8+ T cells sorted from blood, collected in a trial of the OX40 agonist ivuxolimab. The receptors stem from an adult with an advanced solid tumor such as melanoma, head and neck, liver or kidney cancer. Each CDR3 is given with its conserved first and last residue. Only part of the rows carry a size: once, few, many, or a class if the clone is expanded.

>TRBV5-1|-
CASSLGFQGANTEAFF
>TRBV28|-
CASSVPGLDTDTQYF
>TRBV23-1|once
CASSQDQGHYGYTF
>TRBV11-2|-
CASSPPGRNLRSTNEKLFF
>TRBV27|-
CASSSQGRHEKLFF
>TRBV9|-
CASSEGQTTTRIQYF
>TRBV11-3|-
CASSSTGMTEAFF
>TRBV4-3|-
CASSQDSRSFSYNEQFF
>TRBV5-4|-
CASSSPHDPGRDNEQFF
>TRBV28|once
CASSSPGQGGYEQYF
>TRBV25-1|-
CASSAAYSNQPQHF
>TRBV10-2|-
CASAPGTSGTREQYF
>TRBV27|once
CASSSWTGNTEAFF
>TRBV19|few
CASSFKTDSPLHF
>TRBV6-4|-
CASSNGTSGYNEQFF
>TRBV10-3|-
CAISRAGSGEQYF
>TRBV4-1|-
CASSQPGTKSPGGYTF
>TRBV9|-
CASSVAPGTRTYEQYF